The 2 T cell receptor beta chains given below trace back to one sample, sequenced in a study of identifying expanded T cells in peripheral blood. TCRdb's copy holds only in-frame clones and misses some; the assay was immunoSEQ multiplex PCR. The data show about 84,000 clones, about 90% seen once. Sequencing was performed on blood. These receptors were taken from a person aged 18 to 70 in good health.

The genes are TRBV28 and TRBJ2-2; the D call may be TRBD1 or TRBD2 (6 bases each). V lost 8 bases to trimming and J lost 0 bases, with 13 bases between them. This CDR3 spans 15 amino acids. Per germline, CDR1 MDHEN and CDR2 SYDVKM. Here the CDR3 reads CASFEGGANTGELFF. In DNA form, the CDR3 reads TGTGCCAGCTTTGAGGGGGGCGCGAACACCGGGGAGCTGTTTTTT.

This clone was recorded once. The chain recombines TRBV5-1 with TRBJ1-2; weak D call: TRBD1 (6 bases). V gave up 4 bases and J gave up 6 bases, with 13 bases separating them. This CDR3 contains 13 residues. Germline V gene data show CDR1 as SGHRS and CDR2 as YFSETQ. The DNA of the CDR3 is TGCGCCAGCAGCCCTAGGGGGGCGGATGGCTACACCTTC. Translated: CASSPRGADGYTF. Combining the CDR3 with reference TRBV5-1 and TRBJ1-2 gives the whole variable domain KAGVTQTPRYLIKTRGQQVTLSCSPISGHRSVSWYQQTPGQGLQFLFEYFSETQRNKGNFPGRFSGRQFSNSRSEMNVSTLELGDSALYLCASSPRGADGYTFGSGTRLTVV.